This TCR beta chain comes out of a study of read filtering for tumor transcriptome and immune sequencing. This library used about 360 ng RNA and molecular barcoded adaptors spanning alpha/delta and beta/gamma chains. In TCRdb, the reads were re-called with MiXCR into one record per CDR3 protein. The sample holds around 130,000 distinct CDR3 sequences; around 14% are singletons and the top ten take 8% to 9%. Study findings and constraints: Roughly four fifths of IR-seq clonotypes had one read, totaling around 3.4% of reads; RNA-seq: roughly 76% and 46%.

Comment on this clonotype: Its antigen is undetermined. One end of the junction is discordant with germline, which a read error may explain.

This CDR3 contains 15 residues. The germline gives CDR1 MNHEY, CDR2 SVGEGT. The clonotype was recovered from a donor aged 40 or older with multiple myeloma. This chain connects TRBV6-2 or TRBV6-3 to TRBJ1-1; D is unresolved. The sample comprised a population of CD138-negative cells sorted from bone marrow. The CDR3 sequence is CASSSPTEMNAEAFF. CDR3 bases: TGTGCCAGCAGCTCCCCCACGGAAATGAACGCTGAAGCTTTCTTT.